This TCR beta chain appears in the sequencing data of a study of CD8 T cells in Susac syndrome. This CDR3 region has 14 residues. Trimming took 6 bases from V and 12 from J; bases not matched to a gene: 15. A quantity of roughly 0.5 to 1 ug RNA underwent reverse transcription using random hexamers. Across 54 Vbeta and 13 Jbeta, immunoSEQ multiplex PCR amplified TCR beta CDR3. MiXCR was run by TCRdb on the immunoSEQ multiplex PCR reads, yielding one entry per CDR3 protein. The sample records approximately 140,000 distinct CDR3 sequences, 85% to 95% being singletons. TEMRA cells were FACS-enriched and CD8+ and CD4+ T cells negatively isolated.

The V and J genes are TRBV12-3 or TRBV12-4 and TRBJ1-2; 8 nucleotides match TRBD1. Specimen: CD4+ T cells from PBMCs. The sequence was obtained from a human donor with multiple sclerosis. CDR3 sequence (DNA): TGTGCCAGCAGCTTATCGCAGGGGGCGCCGGTCCACACCTTC. Translating it yields CASSLSQGAPVHTF.